This T cell receptor beta chain was captured by sequencing in a study of T cell therapy after organ transplantation. Comment on this clone: The antigen is unknown.

TCRdb's table, derived via immunoSEQ multiplex PCR, lists solely in-frame clones and lacks some. The sample gives 1,500 to 2,000 clones, roughly 80% of which show up once; about 20% is in the top ten. CDR3 length equals 13 residues. The germline CDR1 and CDR2 sequences are LNHDA and SQIVND (reference sequence). Trimming cost V 5 bases and J 4 bases, with 11 bases left between them. This TCR was recovered from a human patient who had received a solid organ transplant and had CMV disease. Source: CD8+ T cells from blood, taken before autologous CMV-specific T cell therapy. The gene calls are TRBV19 and TRBJ1-1; D uncertain. CDR3 coding DNA: TGTGCCAGTAGTCTACGGGGTATCACTGAAGCTTTCTTT. As protein: CASSLRGITEAFF.